The rows below give T cell receptor beta chains drawn from one sample of a study of blood T cells in healthy people across ages. In TCRdb, the 5' RACE reads were re-called with MiXCR into one record per CDR3 protein. The sample yields around 1.1 million distinct CDR3 sequences, roughly two fifths seen once. Sequencing input: blood. The receptors originated from a man between 18 and 35 years old in good health. The CDR3 runs from the conserved cysteine through the conserved F or W. A D gene is named only where the DNA matches it firmly. Size is omitted from some rows. Given values are once, few, many or a class for expanded clones.

few TRBJ2-7 TRBD2 TRBV6-5 16 CASSYGGLGGGYEQYF TGTGCCAGCAGTTACGGGGGACTAGGAGGAGGCTACGAGCAGTACTTC
- TRBJ2-3 - TRBV6-2/TRBV6-3 14 CASRTGTGTDTQYF TGTGCCAGCAGGACGGGGACTGGCACAGATACGCAGTATTTT
- TRBJ1-1 - TRBV9 19 CASSDPTGRSGFANTEAFF TGTGCCAGCAGCGACCCGACAGGAAGGTCAGGGTTTGCGAACACTGAAGCTTTCTTT
few TRBJ1-5 - TRBV20-1 13 CSATRAGDQPQHF TGCAGTGCTACCCGGGCAGGAGATCAGCCCCAGCATTTT
few TRBJ2-4 - TRBV10-3 17 CAISESIGEVAKNIQYF TGTGCCATCAGTGAGTCGATCGGGGAAGTAGCCAAAAACATTCAGTACTTC
many TRBJ2-7 - TRBV20-1 13 CSAMSGNNYEQYF TGCAGTGCTATGAGTGGCAATAACTACGAGCAGTACTTC
few TRBJ1-6 TRBD1 TRBV6-2/TRBV6-3 13 CATVGQGVSPLHF TGTGCCACCGTAGGACAGGGGGTTTCACCCCTCCACTTT
- TRBJ1-1 - TRBV7-2 14 CASSFQSDGSEAFF TGTGCCAGCAGCTTCCAAAGCGACGGCAGTGAAGCTTTCTTT
few TRBJ1-1 - TRBV2 11 CASNLIDEAFF TGTGCCAGCAACCTGATAGATGAAGCTTTCTTT
few TRBJ1-1 - TRBV29-1 14 CSVEGRGQNTEAFF TGCAGCGTTGAGGGCAGGGGCCAGAACACTGAAGCTTTCTTT
once TRBJ2-7 - TRBV28 16 CASSPHSGTTEYEQYF TGTGCCAGCAGTCCCCATTCCGGGACAACTGAATACGAGCAGTACTTC
few TRBJ2-3 - TRBV4-3 17 CASSQEVDPTGTDTQYF TGCGCCAGCAGCCAAGAGGTGGATCCCACGGGCACAGATACGCAGTATTTT
many TRBJ2-1 TRBD1 TRBV6-4 15 CASSPGTGTYNEQFF TGTGCCAGCAGCCCCGGGACAGGTACCTACAATGAGCAGTTCTTC
few TRBJ2-7 - TRBV14 12 CASSHVNNEQYF TGTGCCAGCAGCCACGTTAACAATGAGCAGTACTTC
- TRBJ2-5 - TRBV10-3 16 CAISDRGQQEGGEQYF TGTGCCATCAGTGATCGAGGACAGCAGGAAGGAGGTGAGCAGTACTTC
few TRBJ1-2 - TRBV4-2 15 CASSQDRQVIYGYTF TGTGCCAGCAGCCAAGATCGGCAGGTGATCTATGGCTACACCTTC